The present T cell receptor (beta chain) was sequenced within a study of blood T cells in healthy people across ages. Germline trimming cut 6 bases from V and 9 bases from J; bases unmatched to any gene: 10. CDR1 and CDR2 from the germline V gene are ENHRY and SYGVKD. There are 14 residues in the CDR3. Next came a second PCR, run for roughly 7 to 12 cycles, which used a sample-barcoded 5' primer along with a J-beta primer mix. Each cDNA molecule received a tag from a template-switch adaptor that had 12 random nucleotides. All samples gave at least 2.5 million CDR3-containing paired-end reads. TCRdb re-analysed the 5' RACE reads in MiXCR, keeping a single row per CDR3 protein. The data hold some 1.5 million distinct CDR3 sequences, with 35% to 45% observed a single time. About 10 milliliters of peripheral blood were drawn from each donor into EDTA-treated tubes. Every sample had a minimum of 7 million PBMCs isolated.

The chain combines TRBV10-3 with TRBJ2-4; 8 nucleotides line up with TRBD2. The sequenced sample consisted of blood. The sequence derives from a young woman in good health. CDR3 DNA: TGTGCCATCAGAGACAGCGGGAGAAGCTCCATTCAGTACTTC. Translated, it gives CAIRDSGRSSIQYF.